These 26 T cell receptor beta chains were all obtained from the same sample, sequenced in a study of early T cells in non-severe SARS-CoV-2 infection. TCRdb re-analysed the 5' RACE reads in MiXCR, keeping a single row per CDR3 protein. The table has 40,000 to 55,000 distinct CDR3 sequences, less than 15% seen once. Sequencing input: whole blood. The receptors originated from an adult who was a healthcare worker with PCR-confirmed SARS-CoV-2 infection or an uninfected control (not recorded which).

This clonotype was counted ten times or more. V gene TRBV5-1 combines with J gene TRBJ2-3, with TRBD1 matching 8 bases. The V gene end was trimmed by 4 bases and the J gene end by 4 bases; junction bases not matched to a gene: 2. This CDR3 has 13 amino acids. Germline V gene sequence: CDR1 SGHRS, CDR2 YFSETQ. CDR3 nucleotide sequence: TGCGCCAGCAGCCAGACAGGGGCAGATACGCAGTATTTT. This encodes CASSQTGADTQYF.

This clonotype was recorded many times. This chain connects TRBV28 to TRBJ2-5, with unresolved D. Germline values: CDR1 MDHEN, CDR2 SYDVKM. Trimming removed 2 bases from V and 0 bases from J, with 4 bases in between. The CDR3 has 13 amino acids. The CDR3 protein is CASSLQYQETQYF. The CDR3, as DNA: TGTGCCAGCAGTTTACAATACCAAGAGACCCAGTACTTC.

In its sample, this clonotype was seen a few times. V is TRBV5-1 and J is TRBJ2-7; D is uncertain. The CDR3 spans 14 residues. The germline V and J ends were trimmed by 1 base and 5 bases, with 13 bases remaining between them. Germline V CDR1 and CDR2: SGHRS, YFSETQ. The chain's CDR3 is CASSLSGVPDEQYF. The CDR3 DNA sequence: TGCGCCAGCAGCTTGTCTGGGGTTCCGGACGAGCAGTACTTC. The whole variable domain, filled in from reference TRBV5-1 and TRBJ2-7, reads KAGVTQTPRYLIKTRGQQVTLSCSPISGHRSVSWYQQTPGQGLQFLFEYFSETQRNKGNFPGRFSGRQFSNSRSEMNVSTLELGDSALYLCASSLSGVPDEQYFGPGTRLTVT.

This clonotype was seen at least ten times. This chain joins TRBV7-6 and TRBJ2-2; D is ambiguous. The CDR3 is 14 residues long. With 3 bases removed from V and 3 bases from J, the gap between germline ends came to 8 bases. CDR1 and CDR2 (germline): SGHVS, FNYEAQ. CDR3 DNA: TGTGCCAGCAGCTTGTCACAGTACACCGGGGAGCTGTTTTTT. Translating it yields CASSLSQYTGELFF.

This clonotype showed up many times. The rearrangement joins TRBV29-1 to TRBJ1-1, with 8 bases identical to TRBD1. Unmatched junction bases numbered 2, after V lost 7 bases and J lost 1 base. The CDR3 has 12 amino acids. Germline-derived CDR1 and CDR2 are SQVTM and ANQGSEA. For the CDR3, the DNA is TGCAGCGCCGGACAGGGGAACACTGAAGCTTTCTTT. This sequence encodes CSAGQGNTEAFF.

This clonotype was found many times. This chain links TRBV21-1 with TRBJ1-2; the DNA was not compared with TRBD1, the D call given in the table. TRBV21-1 is a documented pseudogene. The CDR3 is made up of 13 amino acids. CDR3 residues: CASSPRTGVGYTF. CDR3 in DNA: TGTGCCAGCAGCCCCCGGACAGGGGTCGGCTACACCTTC.

In its sample, this clonotype was seen many times. The chain carries TRBV2 and TRBJ2-3; D is uncertain. Trimming took off 7 bases at V and 6 bases at J, with 8 bases between the two ends. The germline V gene encodes CDR1 SNHLY and CDR2 FYNNEI. The length of the CDR3 is 11 residues. The CDR3 DNA reads TGTGCCAGCAATTCGGTGGATACGCAGTATTTT. Its protein product is CASNSVDTQYF.

This clonotype was seen a handful of times. This chain connects TRBV5-6 to TRBJ2-1; D gene unclear. Germline CDR1 is SGHDT and CDR2 is YYEEEE. The CDR3 is made up of 12 amino acids. The V end lost 4 bases, the J end lost 8 bases, and 10 bases lay between the germline ends. In DNA form, the CDR3 reads TGTGCCAGCAGCCTGCCTTCGTATGAGCAGTTCTTC. Amino acid sequence: CASSLPSYEQFF. Using reference TRBV5-6 and TRBJ2-1 for the parts outside the CDR3, the full variable domain is DAGVTQSPTHLIKTRGQQVTLRCSPKSGHDTVSWYQQALGQGPQFIFQYYEEEERQRGNFPDRFSGHQFPNYSSELNVNALLLGDSALYLCASSLPSYEQFFGPGTRLTVL.

This clonotype was counted many times. One junction end disagrees with the germline gene, perhaps due to a read error. This chain links TRBV7-7 with TRBJ2-2, with 14 positions matching TRBD2. CDR1 is SSHAT, CDR2 FNYEAQ, per germline (reference sequence). CDR3 length equals 18 residues. Here the CDR3 reads CASSPGLAGGPNTGELFF. The CDR3, as DNA: TGTGCTAGCAGCCCCGGACTAGCGGGAGGCCCGAACACCGGGGAGCTGTTTTTT. Full variable domain (rest looked up from reference TRBV7-7 and TRBJ2-2): GAGVSQSPRYKVTKRGQDVTLRCDPISSHATLYWYQQALGQGPEFLTYFNYEAQPDKSGLPSDRFSAERPEGSISTLTIQRTEQRDSAMYRCASSPGLAGGPNTGELFFGEGSRLTVL.

Many counts were recorded for this clonotype. This chain links TRBV11-3 with TRBJ2-5; 8 positions match TRBD2. This CDR3 region has 14 residues. Germline CDR1 reads SGHNT; CDR2 reads YENEEA. J gave up 4 bases and V 4 bases, and 5 bases lay outside the gene matches. The CDR3 loop reads CASSSSGGLETQYF. The CDR3 DNA reads TGTGCCAGCAGCTCGAGCGGGGGCTTAGAGACCCAGTACTTC.

The genes are TRBV5-1 and TRBJ2-1; the match to TRBD2 covers 8 bases. The CDR3 is 15 amino acids. Germline assignment: CDR1 SGHRS and CDR2 YFSETQ. Trimming at V came to 1 base and at J to 4 bases, leaving 4 bases not matched to a gene. The CDR3 DNA sequence: TGCGCCAGCAGCTTGACAGCGGGGGCGTACAATGAGCAGTTCTTC. Protein product: CASSLTAGAYNEQFF.

The chain couples TRBV28 to TRBJ1-1; D not resolved. The V end lost 7 bases, the J end lost 4 bases, and 7 bases lay between the germline ends. The CDR3 loop spans 11 amino acids. Germline V lookup: CDR1 MDHEN, CDR2 SYDVKM. The CDR3 loop is CASNFGTEAFF. In DNA, the CDR3 is TGTGCCAGCAATTTCGGCACTGAAGCTTTCTTT.

The chain combines TRBV6-1 with TRBJ2-3, with D hard to call. Germline CDR1 and CDR2: MNHNS and SASEGT. Trimming removed 4 bases from V and 0 bases from J, with 14 bases in between. The CDR3 consists of 16 residues. The CDR3 region has the DNA TGTGCCAGCAGTGCGACGGATGGTATTAGCACAGATACGCAGTATTTT. Translation: CASSATDGISTDTQYF.

A few counts support this clonotype. This CDR3 is CASSRSNTIYF. The DNA of the CDR3 is TGTGCCAGCAGTAGGAGCAACACCATATATTTT. This chain links TRBV2 with TRBJ1-3; unclear D gene. The CDR3 spans 11 residues. With 5 bases removed from V and 7 bases from J, the gap between germline ends came to 6 bases. Germline values: CDR1 SNHLY, CDR2 FYNNEI.

This clonotype was picked up many times. The chain carries TRBV7-9 and TRBJ2-7, with D perhaps TRBD1 (6 bases). Trimming took off 5 bases at V and 6 bases at J, with 20 bases between the two ends. This CDR3 spans 15 amino acids. Germline CDR1 is SEHNR and CDR2 is FQNEAQ (reference sequence). The CDR3 region is CASSLTTGLLIEQYF. CDR3 sequence (DNA): TGTGCCAGCAGCCTAACTACAGGGCTTTTGATCGAGCAGTACTTC.

This clonotype was found many times. The J gene is TRBJ2-1, the V gene TRBV20-1; 11 bases map to TRBD2. The CDR3 contains 15 residues. Germline CDR1 is DFQATT and CDR2 is SNEGSKA (reference sequence). The junction had 1 base not matched to a gene; V was cut back by 1 base and J by 2 bases. The DNA for the CDR3 is TGCAGTGCTAGAGGACTAGCGGGGCCCTACAATGAGCAGTTCTTC. This encodes CSARGLAGPYNEQFF.

This clonotype has ten or more counts. One end of the junction does not line up with germline, which may come from a read error. The gene calls are TRBV6-1 and TRBJ1-1; unclear D gene. The germline V gene has CDR1 MNHNS and CDR2 SASEGT. This CDR3 comprises 14 residues. CDR3 sequence (DNA): TGTGCCAGCAGTGAAGCCCCTGGACCTGCCCCGTCCCTCTTT. Protein: CASSEAPGPAPSLF.

This clonotype was detected many times. CDR3 region: CASSLSRLNTEAFF. The CDR3 DNA follows: TGTGCCAGCAGCTTAAGCAGGTTGAACACTGAAGCTTTCTTT. The V gene is TRBV7-2, the J gene TRBJ1-1; D is uncertain. This CDR3 contains 14 residues. Germline V gene sequence: CDR1 SGHTA, CDR2 FQGNSA. The V gene lost 2 bases and the J gene lost 0 bases, with 7 bases spanning the gap.

This clonotype was counted ten times or more. The V call is TRBV12-3 or TRBV12-4, the J call TRBJ2-3; D call uncertain. Trimming left V 2 bases short and J 1 base short, with 7 bases between. The CDR3 has 14 residues. DNA of the CDR3: TGTGCCAGCAGTTTAACCAGGCGCACAGATACGCAGTATTTT. The encoded protein is CASSLTRRTDTQYF.

This clonotype has ten or more counts. This CDR3 reads CASSTPGWEQYF. The CDR3 DNA reads as TGTGCCAGCAGTACTCCAGGGTGGGAGCAGTACTTC. This sequence joins TRBV12-3 or TRBV12-4 and TRBJ2-7, with D maybe TRBD1 (5 bases). This CDR3 is built from 12 residues. Trimming left V 5 bases short and J 7 bases short, with 12 bases between.

This clonotype came up many times. The chain has TRBV24-1 and TRBJ1-1; D is unresolved. The ends were cut back, 3 bases at V and 1 base at J, with 11 bases in the middle. Germline CDR1 KGHDR, CDR2 SFDVKD. This CDR3 has 15 amino acids. DNA of the CDR3: TGTGCCACCAGTGATCCAAAGTCCGGGAACACTGAAGCTTTCTTT. It is translated as CATSDPKSGNTEAFF.

This clonotype was observed a handful of times. The rearrangement links TRBV11-1 to TRBJ2-3, with 9 bases lining up with TRBD2. The CDR3 is 15 amino acids. CDR1 is SGHAT, CDR2 FQDESV, per germline (reference sequence). V lost 6 bases, J lost 4 bases, and 8 bases stayed unmatched. CDR3 amino acids: CASSYSGRKADTQYF. CDR3 DNA: TGTGCCAGCAGTTATAGCGGGAGAAAGGCAGATACGCAGTATTTT.

V gene TRBV20-1 combines with J gene TRBJ2-1; 7 bases match TRBD1. Germline CDR1 reads DFQATT; CDR2 reads SNEGSKA (reference sequence). CDR3 length: 16 amino acids. V shed 0 bases and J 0 bases; nucleotides not matched to a gene: 5. CDR3 DNA: TGCAGTGCTAGAGATCCAGGGGGATACTCCTACAATGAGCAGTTCTTC. Its protein is CSARDPGGYSYNEQFF.

This clonotype appeared many times. The J gene is TRBJ1-5, the V gene TRBV6-6; TRBD1 matches 7 bases. The CDR3 has 15 amino acids. Germline trimming cut 6 bases from V and 5 bases from J; bases unmatched to any gene: 10. CDR1 is MNHNY, CDR2 SVGAGI, per germline (reference sequence). The DNA for the CDR3 is TGTGCCAGCAGCATGACGACAGGGAGGTATCAGCCCCAGCATTTT. Protein: CASSMTTGRYQPQHF.

There are many counts of this clonotype. In nucleotides, the CDR3 is TGCAGTGCTAGAGTTTTAGAGGGGGGCCACTACAATGAGCAGTTCTTC. It is translated as CSARVLEGGHYNEQFF. The chain combines TRBV20-1 with TRBJ2-1, with D perhaps assigned TRBD1 or TRBD2 (6 bases each). Germline V lookup: CDR1 DFQATT, CDR2 SNEGSKA (reference sequence). The V end lost 1 base, the J end lost 3 bases, and 16 bases lay between the germline ends. The CDR3 contains 16 residues.

The table lists this clonotype with many counts. The genes are TRBV20-1 and TRBJ1-1; TRBD1 matches 8 bases. The CDR3 contains 11 residues. Germline CDR1 reads DFQATT; CDR2 reads SNEGSKA (reference sequence). Trimming cost V 7 bases and J 11 bases; bases outside gene matches: 9. DNA for the CDR3: TGCAGTGTTTATGGACAGGGTGGGGCTTTCTTT. The encoded protein is CSVYGQGGAFF.